This T cell receptor (beta chain) was observed in a study of blood T cells in healthy people across ages. Each donor supplied ten milliliters of peripheral blood. PCR was performed a second time for about 7 to 11 cycles using a sample-barcoded 5' primer and a J-beta primer mix. Researchers report that a template-switch adaptor with 12 random nucleotides tagged each cDNA molecule. Using its own MiXCR run on the 5' RACE reads, TCRdb lists one record per CDR3 protein. Of hundreds of thousands of distinct CDR3 sequences in the sample, roughly 60% were seen once. Germline CDR1 reads LGHDT; CDR2 reads YNNKEL (reference sequence). CDR3 length: 14 amino acids. The V end was cut by 2 bases, the J end by 1 base, with 6 bases between.

Sequencing was performed on blood. This clonotype was obtained from a man between 25 and 39 years old in good health. V gene TRBV3-1 combines with J gene TRBJ2-4; D might be TRBD2 (6 bases). The CDR3 bases are TGTGCCAGCAGCCAACGGGAGGCCAAAAACATTCAGTACTTC. Amino acid sequence: CASSQREAKNIQYF.